This TCR beta chain derives from a study of blood T cell repertoires in COVID-19 (dated by TCRdb to the early 2020s). About the investigation overall: Collaborator samples came from the United States, Italy and Spain and covered acute and convalescent phases of COVID-19. The prospective study material was composed of cDNA or gDNA derived from T cells, B-cell-depleted T cells, or PBMCs. Subjects who had been exposed to COVID-19, were actively infected with it, or had recovered from it provided the deeply sampled blood TCRbeta repertoires that made up the dataset. The repertoires were released in a freely available public database meant as a resource for research on the immune response to SARS-CoV-2. Samples were obtained from the ongoing ImmuneRACE study (first 160 participants) and from roughly 1,300 subjects provided by 6 global collaborators. A de-identified subject ID, COVID-19 status, age in years and sex were almost always included in the sample metadata. Where available, HLA class I and class II types were obtained from metadata supplied by the sample provider rather than from assay-based typing.

Overall study results and their limits: How much clinical and demographic metadata was included differed by source and by participant, and the metadata was provided uncurated.

The immunoSEQ Assay, a bias-controlled multiplex PCR, was used to amplify TCRbeta CDR3 regions from genomic DNA. Concerning the study's data processing: Nucleated cell counts per sample were estimated from amplification of reference gene primers within the assay. To quantify the absolute abundance of each unique TCRbeta CDR3 rearrangement, sequence reads were collapsed and filtered. Productive Simpson clonality was computed per sample as the square root of Simpson's diversity index over productive rearrangements. Drawn from immuneACCESS, this table holds only the in-frame rearrangements with V and J called that TCRdb kept. Clones are partly lost; checked studies trace under half to an unresolved V gene and leave the rest unexplained. The V and J calls and the clone size are those of that table, but D and trimming were determined from the DNA. The sample table lists 150,000 to 200,000 clones, around nine tenths of them with a count of one. The ten biggest clones cover 2.7% of the sample.

The collaborating institutions used their own protocols to collect whole blood in K2EDTA tubes. For TCRbeta analysis, collaborators shipped samples in one of three forms: frozen whole blood, isolated PBMCs, or DNA extracted from either of those sample types. On this clone: Its antigen remains undetermined. No base quality values were provided; no much bigger clone lies one nucleotide off.

The sequencing input was peripheral blood. This sequence was found in a man between 40 and 49 years old with active or convalescent COVID-19.

The nucleotide sequence is given as TGTGCCAGCAGTTGGGACATAAACTATGGCTACACCTTC. This sequence encodes CASSWDINYGYTF. The chain was built from TRBV27 and TRBJ1-2; TRBD1 is possibly the D segment (6 matching bases). There are 13 amino acids in the CDR3, from cysteine to phenylalanine inclusive. The only DNA kept is the CDR3, 39 bases in frame from the first base. The junction carries 8 bases between V and J, which are trimmed by 4 bases and 2 bases respectively. In the germline V gene (reference sequence), CDR1 corresponds to MNHEY and CDR2 to SMNVEV.